Listed below are T cell receptor beta chains from one sample, sequenced in a study of regulatory T cells in long-lasting Graves disease. A single record per CDR3 protein comes from TCRdb applying MiXCR to the multiplex PCR reads. The sample has 650,000 to 850,000 distinct CDR3 sequences; 30% are singletons. Specimen: peripheral blood mononuclear cells (PBMCs), collected when the disease was refractory, from a patient treated with antithyroid drugs. These receptors were collected from a female donor with Graves disease. The CDR3 runs from the conserved cysteine through the conserved F or W. D genes are given only for firm matches. Some rows mark clone size as missing; the rest say once, few, many or name a class of expanded clone.

clone_size	d_call	v_call	j_call	cdr3_nt	cdr3_aa
NA	NA	TRBV5-1	TRBJ1-1	TGCGCCAGCAGCTCCCCGGGGGCGCACCTGGCGGGGCCGAACACTGAAGCTTTCTTT	CASSSPGAHLAGPNTEAFF
few	TRBD1	TRBV20-1	TRBJ2-7	TGCAGTGCTGCGGGACAGGGGGGTGGGGAGCAGTACTTC	CSAAGQGGGEQYF
NA	TRBD2	TRBV5-1	TRBJ2-7	TGCGCCAGCAGCTTGGGGCTAGCGGGAGTAGTGTACGAGCAGTACTTC	CASSLGLAGVVYEQYF
few	NA	TRBV7-2	TRBJ2-7	TGTGCCAGCAGCTTGGGGGCTTACGGGCCCTACGAGCAGTACTTC	CASSLGAYGPYEQYF
few	TRBD1	TRBV20-1	TRBJ2-5	TGCAGTGCGAAAATCCCCGGGACAGGGGAACAAGAGACCCAGTACTTC	CSAKIPGTGEQETQYF
many	TRBD2	TRBV6-1	TRBJ2-7	TGTGCCAGCAGATCGGGGACTAGCGGGAGCTACGAGCAGTACTTC	CASRSGTSGSYEQYF
NA	TRBD1	TRBV10-1	TRBJ2-5	TGCGCCAGCAGCGCCGGGACAGTAGAAGAGACCCAGTACTTC	CASSAGTVEETQYF
many	NA	TRBV19	TRBJ1-2	TGTGCCAGTAGTATCTCGATGGACAGCGGGTACTATGGCTACACCTTC	CASSISMDSGYYGYTF
many	TRBD2	TRBV6-5	TRBJ2-2	TGTGCCAGCAGTTACGCGTGGCGGGAGGGCCTCGGGGAGCTGTTTTTT	CASSYAWREGLGELFF
many	NA	TRBV7-3	TRBJ1-2	TGTGCCAGCAGCTCGACTCTGGGTGGTGGCTACACCTTC	CASSSTLGGGYTF
NA	NA	TRBV11-2	TRBJ2-4	TGTGCCAGCAGCTTAGAGGCCTTCTCCTTAGCCAAAAACATTCAGTACTTC	CASSLEAFSLAKNIQYF
few	NA	TRBV24-1	TRBJ1-4	TGTGCCACCCGGGCAACTAATGAAAAACTGTTTTTT	CATRATNEKLFF
NA	NA	TRBV11-2	TRBJ1-2	TGTGCCAGCAGCTTAGCCCCCCAAGCTAACTATGGCTACACCTTC	CASSLAPQANYGYTF